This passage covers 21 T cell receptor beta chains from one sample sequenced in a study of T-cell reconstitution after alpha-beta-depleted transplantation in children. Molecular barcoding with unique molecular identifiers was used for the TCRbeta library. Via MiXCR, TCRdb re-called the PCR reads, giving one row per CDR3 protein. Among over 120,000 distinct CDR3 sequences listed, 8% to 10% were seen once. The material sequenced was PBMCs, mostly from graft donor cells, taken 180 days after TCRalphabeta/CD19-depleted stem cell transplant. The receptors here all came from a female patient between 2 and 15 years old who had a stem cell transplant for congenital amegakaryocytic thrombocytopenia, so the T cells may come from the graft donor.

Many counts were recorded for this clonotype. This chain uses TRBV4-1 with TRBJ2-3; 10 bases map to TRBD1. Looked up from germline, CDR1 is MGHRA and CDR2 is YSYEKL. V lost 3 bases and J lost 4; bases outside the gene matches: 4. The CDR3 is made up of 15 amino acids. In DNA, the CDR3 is TGCGCCAGCAGCCAGTTGGACAGGGGGGCAGATACGCAGTATTTT. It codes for CASSQLDRGADTQYF.

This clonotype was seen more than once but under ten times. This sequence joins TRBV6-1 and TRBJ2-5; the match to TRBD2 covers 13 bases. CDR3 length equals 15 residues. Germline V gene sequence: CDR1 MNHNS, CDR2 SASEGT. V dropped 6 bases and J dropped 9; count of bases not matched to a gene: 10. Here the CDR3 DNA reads TGTGCCAGCAGGCCTGGACTAGCGGGGGCCTCGGCCCAGTACTTC. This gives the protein CASRPGLAGASAQYF.

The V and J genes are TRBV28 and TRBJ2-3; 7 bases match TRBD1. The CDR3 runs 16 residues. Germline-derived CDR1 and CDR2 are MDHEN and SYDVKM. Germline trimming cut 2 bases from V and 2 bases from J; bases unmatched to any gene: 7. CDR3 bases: TGTGCCAGCAGTTTACCAGGGACAGCGTTCACAGATACGCAGTATTTT. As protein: CASSLPGTAFTDTQYF.

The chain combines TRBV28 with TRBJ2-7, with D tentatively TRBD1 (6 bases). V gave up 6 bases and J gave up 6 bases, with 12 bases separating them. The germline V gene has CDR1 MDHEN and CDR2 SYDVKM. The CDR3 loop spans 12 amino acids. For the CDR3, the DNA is TGTGCCAGCAGAAAAACAGGGTCCGAGCAGTACTTC. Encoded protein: CASRKTGSEQYF.

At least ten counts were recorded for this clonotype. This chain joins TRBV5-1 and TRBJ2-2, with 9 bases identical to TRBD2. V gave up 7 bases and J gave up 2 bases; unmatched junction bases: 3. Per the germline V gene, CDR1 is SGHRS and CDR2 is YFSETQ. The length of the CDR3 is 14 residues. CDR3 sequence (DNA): TGCGCCAGCGGACTAGCGCCAAACACCGGGGAGCTGTTTTTT. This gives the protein CASGLAPNTGELFF.

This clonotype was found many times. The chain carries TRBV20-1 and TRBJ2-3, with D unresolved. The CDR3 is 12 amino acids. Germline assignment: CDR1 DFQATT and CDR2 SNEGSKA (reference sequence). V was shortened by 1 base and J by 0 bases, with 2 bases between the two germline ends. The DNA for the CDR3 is TGCAGTGCTAGAGGTAGCACAGATACGCAGTATTTT. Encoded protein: CSARGSTDTQYF.

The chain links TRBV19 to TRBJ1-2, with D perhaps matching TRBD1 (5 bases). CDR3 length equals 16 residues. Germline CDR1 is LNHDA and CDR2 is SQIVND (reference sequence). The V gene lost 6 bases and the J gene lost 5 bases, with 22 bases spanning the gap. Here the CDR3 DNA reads TGTGCCAGTAGAAGAGGGGCGTCGTATCTCAGTTATGGCTACACCTTC. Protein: CASRRGASYLSYGYTF.

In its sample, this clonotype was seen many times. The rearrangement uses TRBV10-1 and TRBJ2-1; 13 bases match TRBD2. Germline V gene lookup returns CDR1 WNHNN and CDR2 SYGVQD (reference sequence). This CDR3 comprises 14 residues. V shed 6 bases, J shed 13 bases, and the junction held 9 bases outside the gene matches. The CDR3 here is CASSLGTSGAFQFF. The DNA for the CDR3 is TGCGCCAGCAGCCTGGGGACTAGCGGGGCGTTCCAGTTCTTC.

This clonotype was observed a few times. As DNA, the CDR3 is TGCGCCAGCAGCCGCACGGAAGGGTCTGAAGCTTTCTTT. Translated: CASSRTEGSEAFF. The J gene is TRBJ1-1, the V gene TRBV4-1; no firm D call. The CDR3 runs to 13 residues. Trimming shortened V by 4 bases and J by 6 bases, and 12 bases separated the two germline ends. Germline V gene lookup returns CDR1 MGHRA and CDR2 YSYEKL.

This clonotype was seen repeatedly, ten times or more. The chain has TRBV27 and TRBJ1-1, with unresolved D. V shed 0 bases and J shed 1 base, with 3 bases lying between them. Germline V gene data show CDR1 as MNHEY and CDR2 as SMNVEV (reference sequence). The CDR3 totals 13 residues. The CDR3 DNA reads TGTGCCAGCAGTTTATCCCCGAACACTGAAGCTTTCTTT. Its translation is CASSLSPNTEAFF.

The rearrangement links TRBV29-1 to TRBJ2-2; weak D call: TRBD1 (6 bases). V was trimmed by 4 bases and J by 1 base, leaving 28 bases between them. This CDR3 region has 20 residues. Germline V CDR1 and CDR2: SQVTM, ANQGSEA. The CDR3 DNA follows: TGCAGCGTTGGATCCGTTTTTTTTAGTTGGGGGCCATTGAACACCGGGGAGCTGTTTTTT. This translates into CSVGSVFFSWGPLNTGELFF.

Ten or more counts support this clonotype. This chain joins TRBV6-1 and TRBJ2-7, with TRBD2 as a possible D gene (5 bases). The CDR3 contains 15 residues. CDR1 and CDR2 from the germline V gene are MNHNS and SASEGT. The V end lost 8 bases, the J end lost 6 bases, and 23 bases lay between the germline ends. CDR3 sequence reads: CASQRGDPNILEQYF. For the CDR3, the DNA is TGTGCCAGCCAACGGGGAGACCCCAACATCCTCGAGCAGTACTTC.

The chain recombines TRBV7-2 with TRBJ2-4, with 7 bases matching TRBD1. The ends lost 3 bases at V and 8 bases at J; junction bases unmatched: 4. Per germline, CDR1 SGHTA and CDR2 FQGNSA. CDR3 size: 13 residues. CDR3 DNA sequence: TGTGCCAGCAGCTTCGACAGGGTTGACATTCAGTACTTC. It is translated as CASSFDRVDIQYF.

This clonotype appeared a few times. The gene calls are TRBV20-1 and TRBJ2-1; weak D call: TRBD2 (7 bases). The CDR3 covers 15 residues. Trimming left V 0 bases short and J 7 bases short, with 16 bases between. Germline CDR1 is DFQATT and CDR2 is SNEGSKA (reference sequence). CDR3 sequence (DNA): TGCAGTGCTAGAGAGGTGGCGGGGGCGGGAAATGAGCAGTTCTTC. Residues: CSAREVAGAGNEQFF.

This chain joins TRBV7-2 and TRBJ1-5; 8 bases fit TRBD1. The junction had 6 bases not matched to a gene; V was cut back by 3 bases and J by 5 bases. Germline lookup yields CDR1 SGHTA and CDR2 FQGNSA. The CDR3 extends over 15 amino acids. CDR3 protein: CASSFAGTGYQPQHF. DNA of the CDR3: TGTGCCAGCAGCTTTGCAGGGACAGGATATCAGCCCCAGCATTTT.

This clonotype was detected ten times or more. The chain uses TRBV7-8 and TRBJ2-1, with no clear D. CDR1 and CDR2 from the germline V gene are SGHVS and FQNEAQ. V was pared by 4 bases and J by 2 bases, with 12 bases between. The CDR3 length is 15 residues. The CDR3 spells CASSSATDPYNEQFF. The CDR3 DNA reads TGTGCCAGCAGCTCAGCGACGGACCCCTACAATGAGCAGTTCTTC.

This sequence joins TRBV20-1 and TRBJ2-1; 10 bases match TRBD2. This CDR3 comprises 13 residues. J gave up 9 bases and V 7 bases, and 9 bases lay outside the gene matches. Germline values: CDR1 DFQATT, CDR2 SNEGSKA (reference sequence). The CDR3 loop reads CSDTKRGGAEQFF. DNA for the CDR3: TGCAGTGATACGAAGCGGGGGGGGGCTGAGCAGTTCTTC.

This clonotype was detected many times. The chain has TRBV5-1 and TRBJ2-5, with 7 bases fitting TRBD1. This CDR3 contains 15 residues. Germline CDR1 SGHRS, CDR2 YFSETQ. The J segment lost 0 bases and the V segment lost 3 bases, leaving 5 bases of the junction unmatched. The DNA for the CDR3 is TGCGCCAGCAGCTGGACCGGGACAGACCAAGAGACCCAGTACTTC. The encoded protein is CASSWTGTDQETQYF.

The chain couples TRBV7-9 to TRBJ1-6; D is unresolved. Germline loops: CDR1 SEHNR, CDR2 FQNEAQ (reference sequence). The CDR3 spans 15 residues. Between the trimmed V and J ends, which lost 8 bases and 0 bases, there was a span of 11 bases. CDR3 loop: CASAVSSSYNSPLHF. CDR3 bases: TGTGCCAGCGCGGTGTCGAGCTCCTATAATTCACCCCTCCACTTT.

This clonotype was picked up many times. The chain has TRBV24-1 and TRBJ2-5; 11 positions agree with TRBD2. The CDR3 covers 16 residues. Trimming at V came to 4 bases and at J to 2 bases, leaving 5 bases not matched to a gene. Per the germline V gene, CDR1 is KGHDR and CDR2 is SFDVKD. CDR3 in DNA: TGTGCCACCAGTGAGGGGGGACTAGCGGATCAAGAGACCCAGTACTTC. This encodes CATSEGGLADQETQYF.

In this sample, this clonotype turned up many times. The CDR3 sequence is CASSPRHVADTQYF. Here the CDR3 DNA reads TGTGCCAGCAGCCCCCGTCACGTGGCAGATACGCAGTATTTT. V usage is TRBV7-2 and J usage is TRBJ2-3; D gene unclear. Trimming stripped 5 bases from V and 4 bases from J, with 13 bases between. This CDR3 has 14 amino acids. Germline CDR1 SGHTA, CDR2 FQGNSA. Together with reference TRBV7-2 and TRBJ2-3, the CDR3 gives the full variable domain: GAGVSQSPSNKVTEKGKDVELRCDPISGHTALYWYRQSLGQGLEFLIYFQGNSAPDKSGLPSDRFSAERTGGSVSTLTIQRTQQEDSAVYLCASSPRHVADTQYFGPGTRLTVL.